The clone carrying this TCR beta chain was found many times. The junction departs from the called germline gene at one end, perhaps through a read error. CDR3 length equals 14 residues. Next came a second PCR, run for roughly 6 to 11 cycles, which used a sample-barcoded 5' primer along with a J-beta primer mix. MiXCR, run by TCRdb on the 5' RACE reads, gives a single entry per CDR3 protein. The profile shows 600,000 to 800,000 distinct CDR3 sequences, over 40% of them singletons. The data originate from a study of blood T cells in healthy people across ages. The chain uses TRBV12-3 or TRBV12-4 and TRBJ2-3; 8 positions match TRBD2. This clonotype originated in a woman of 80 years or more in good health. Sequences were obtained from blood. DNA of the CDR3: TGTGCCAGCAGTATAGCGGGGAACACAGATACGCAGTATTTT. Translated: CASSIAGNTDTQYF.